The 2 T cell receptor beta chains listed next were all sequenced from one sample in a study of cytomegalovirus exposure and HLA in healthy donors. Primers for the PCR totalled 60 Vbeta and 13 Jbeta. Clones were read by immunoSEQ multiplex PCR, and TCRdb kept only the in-frame ones, dropping some. The repertoire consists of 99,000 or so clones, with about 80% occurring once and the leading ten covering 5% to 6%. Sequencing was carried out using PBMCs. The receptors stem from a woman between 18 and 29 years old in good health and CMV-seropositive.

V is TRBV7-8 and J is TRBJ2-5; 9 bases line up with TRBD2. The CDR3 length is 15 residues. CDR1 and CDR2 from the germline V gene are SGHVS and FQNEAQ. The junction had 9 bases not matched to a gene; V was cut back by 5 bases and J by 5 bases. The CDR3 DNA sequence: TGTGCCAGCAGCCCCCCAGCGGGAGGAAGGGAGACCCAGTACTTC. Protein product: CASSPPAGGRETQYF.

The J gene is TRBJ1-5, the V gene TRBV30, with a tentative D call TRBD1 (6 bases). Trimming cost V 2 bases and J 3 bases, with 17 bases left between them. Germline V gene sequence: CDR1 GTSNPN, CDR2 SVGIG (reference sequence). The CDR3 loop spans 16 amino acids. The chain's CDR3 is CAWSLGLGGANQPQHF. CDR3 nucleotides: TGTGCCTGGAGTCTAGGCTTGGGGGGGGCCAATCAGCCCCAGCATTTT.